This T cell receptor beta chain was profiled in a study of beta chain features in type 1 diabetes (dated by TCRdb to 2016 to 2019). The study in broad terms: Mean age, gender distribution, total cell number and subset yield were not different between patients and healthy donors. A total of 85 million to 140 million sorted cells were examined across all samples, and a strong correlation was observed between cell number per subset and RNA yield. In the study, recently diagnosed type 1 diabetes patients and matched healthy donors were compared on the TCRB repertoires of their sorted circulating CD4+ T cell subsets. Naive and central memory subsets were obtained from all 30 or so donors, but regulatory and stem cell-like memory subsets were isolated from only 8 patients and roughly 8 healthy donors. General study outcomes and caveats: Because cDNA was sequenced instead of genomic DNA, highly expressing activated cells could be over-represented, though the groups showed no difference in activation or CD3 levels. At VDJ recombination sites, type 1 diabetes patients had fewer insertions and more deleted nucleotides, which implies abnormalities in thymic rearrangement. A moderate but significant shortening of TCRB CDR3 length was observed in type 1 diabetes patients in all four CD4+ subsets. Only small numbers of individuals were included in the HLA sub-analyses, which left unresolved whether HLA type had any influence on TCRB rearrangement. Naive, central memory and regulatory TCRB repertoires appeared to be more alike among patients than among healthy donors. PCR might favor shorter templates, but patient and control samples were amplified and corrected together, so any skew would affect both groups equally.

A single peripheral blood draw of 90 to 150 mL on average was collected from each donor into heparinised tubes. Using a panel that included CD45RO, CCR7, CD25, CD127, CD95 and CD27, naive, central memory, regulatory and stem cell-like memory CD4+ T cells were sorted on a BD FACSAria II. All sorted populations exceeded 95% purity. PBMCs were separated immediately by Lymphoprep density gradient centrifugation and were stained directly, without being cultured. To minimize batch effects, samples were stained and sorted in pairs, one healthy donor with one patient per experiment. The entire amount of isolated RNA was reverse transcribed using the High Capacity cDNA Reverse Transcription Kit, so the sequenced TCRB transcripts were expressed ones. Naive, central memory and regulatory T cell samples underwent deep immunoSEQ sequencing, averaging around 4 million total reads per sample. Sorted cells were lysed in RLT buffer and RNA was extracted with DNase-treated RNeasy Micro or Mini kits, depending on cell number. Each cell subset was processed separately to prevent cross-contamination, with patient and healthy donor samples processed together. The immunoSEQ multiplex PCR was used to amplify TCRB sequences from cDNA, yielding 87-bp fragments that span the CDR3 region. The amplicons were sequenced using the Illumina HiSeq platform. The paper's data handling went like this. PCR bias was corrected computationally using synthetic template baselines, and reads within Hamming distance 2 were collapsed, with unmergeable singletons discarded. Reads were aligned against IMGT so that V, D and J genes, CDR3 length and insertions or deletions at six rearrangement sites could be assigned. Within each subset, clonotype counts were normalized to the number of sorted cells before true diversity and Gini coefficients were calculated with the tcR R package. The overlap coefficient, calculated on TCRB nucleotide sequences, was used to measure repertoire sharing. The immuneACCESS repertoire file appears here via TCRdb, limited to in-frame rearrangements. These files lack a portion of the clones; in checked studies, under half of the deficit traces to unresolved V genes, and the cause of the others is not known. V, J and clone size are those of that table, while D and trimming were read from the DNA. The sample yields some 160,000 clones; roughly 9% were counted once. The ten largest account for around 2.5% of the sample.

At the junction V is shortened by 7 bases and J by 2 bases; bases outside the gene matches: 1. Including the terminal cysteine and phenylalanine, the CDR3 comprises 11 residues. Just the 33-base CDR3 DNA is kept, in frame starting at base 1. From the germline V gene, CDR1 is SQVTM and CDR2 is ANQGSEA. As regards this clone: Which antigen it targets is not known. No per-base quality is available; no much larger clone lies one base away.

Sequencing was carried out using central memory CD4+ T cells from blood. The sequence derives from a woman aged 18-29 years in good health. This chain joins TRBV29-1 to TRBJ1-2, with 7 central nucleotides matching TRBD1. The CDR3 reads as follows: CSGQGNYGYTF. The nucleotide sequence reads TGCAGCGGACAGGGAAACTATGGCTACACCTTC.